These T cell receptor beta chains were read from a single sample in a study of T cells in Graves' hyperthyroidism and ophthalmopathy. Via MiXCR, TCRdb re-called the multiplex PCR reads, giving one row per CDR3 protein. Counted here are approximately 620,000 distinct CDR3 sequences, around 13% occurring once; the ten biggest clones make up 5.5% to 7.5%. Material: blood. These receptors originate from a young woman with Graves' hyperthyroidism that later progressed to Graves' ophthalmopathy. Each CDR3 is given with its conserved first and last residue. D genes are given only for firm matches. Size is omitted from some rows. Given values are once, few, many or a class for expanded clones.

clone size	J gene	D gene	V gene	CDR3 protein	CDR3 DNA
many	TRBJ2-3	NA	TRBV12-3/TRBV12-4	CASSFRRTGVDTQYF	TGTGCCAGCAGTTTTCGACGGACCGGGGTAGATACGCAGTATTTT
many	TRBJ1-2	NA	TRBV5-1	CATREGTSYGYTF	TGCGCCACCAGGGAGGGGACCTCCTATGGCTACACCTTC
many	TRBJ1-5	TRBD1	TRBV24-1	CATSDSQGIGNQPQHF	TGTGCCACCAGTGACTCACAGGGGATTGGCAATCAGCCCCAGCATTTT
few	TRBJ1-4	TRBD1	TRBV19	CASSTTGEGGNEKLFF	TGTGCCAGTAGTACCACAGGGGAAGGAGGAAATGAAAAACTGTTTTTT
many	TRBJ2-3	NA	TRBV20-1	CSTGTQDPDTQYF	TGCAGTACCGGGACCCAAGACCCAGATACGCAGTATTTT
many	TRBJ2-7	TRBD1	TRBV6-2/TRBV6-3	CASSSPDDRAGAYEQYF	TGTGCCAGCAGCTCACCCGACGACAGGGCGGGCGCGTACGAGCAGTACTTC
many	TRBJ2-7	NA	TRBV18	CASSPAGSTYEQYF	TGTGCCAGCTCACCAGCCGGGTCCACCTACGAGCAGTACTTC
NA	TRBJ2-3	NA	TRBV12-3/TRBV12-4	CASSLQETGTDTQYF	TGTGCCAGCAGTTTGCAGGAGACGGGCACAGATACGCAGTATTTT
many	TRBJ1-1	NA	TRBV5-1	CASSPQGSGTEAFF	TGCGCCAGCAGCCCGCAGGGGAGTGGAACTGAAGCTTTCTTT
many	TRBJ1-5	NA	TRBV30	CAWSVRWLQPQHF	TGTGCCTGGAGTGTACGGTGGTTACAGCCCCAGCATTTT
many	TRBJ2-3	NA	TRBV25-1	CASSEPPPTDTQYF	TGTGCCAGCAGTGAACCCCCCCCGACAGATACGCAGTATTTT
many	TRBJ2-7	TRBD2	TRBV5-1	CASRLVGTSGSEQYF	TGCGCCAGCAGGCTCGTCGGGACTAGCGGGTCCGAGCAGTACTTC
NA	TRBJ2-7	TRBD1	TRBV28	CASSLSGTGVNEQYF	TGTGCCAGCAGTTTATCCGGGACAGGGGTGAACGAGCAGTACTTC
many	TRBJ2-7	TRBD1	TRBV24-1	CATSTSPGQGREEQYF	TGTGCCACCAGTACTTCGCCGGGACAGGGGCGCGAGGAGCAGTACTTC
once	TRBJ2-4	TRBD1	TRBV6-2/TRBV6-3	CASRIAAGGKNIQYF	TGTGCCAGCAGAATTGCGGCAGGGGGCAAAAACATTCAGTACTTC
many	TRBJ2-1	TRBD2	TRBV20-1	CSASPTSGSANEQFF	TGCAGTGCTAGCCCGACTAGCGGGAGTGCAAATGAGCAGTTCTTC
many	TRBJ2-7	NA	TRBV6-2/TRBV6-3	CASKLPGPNSDEQYF	TGTGCCAGCAAATTACCGGGACCGAACTCCGACGAGCAGTACTTC
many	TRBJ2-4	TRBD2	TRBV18	CASSPGSGDIQYF	TGTGCCAGCTCACCGGGCAGCGGGGACATTCAGTACTTC
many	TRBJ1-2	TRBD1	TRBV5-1	CASRPGTGEGYTF	TGCGCCAGCCGTCCCGGGACAGGGGAAGGCTACACCTTC
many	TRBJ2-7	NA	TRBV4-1	CASSRPETYEQYF	TGCGCCAGCAGCCGCCCTGAGACCTACGAGCAGTACTTC
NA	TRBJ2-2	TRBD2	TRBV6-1	CASSAREAAGELFF	TGTGCCAGCAGCGCGCGGGAGGCGGCCGGGGAGCTGTTTTTT
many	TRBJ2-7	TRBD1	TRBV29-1	CSVDPGQGTYEQYF	TGCAGCGTCGACCCGGGACAGGGAACTTACGAGCAGTACTTC
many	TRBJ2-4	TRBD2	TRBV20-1	CSASRSSGQNIQYF	TGCAGTGCCAGTCGTTCTAGCGGACAAAACATTCAGTACTTC
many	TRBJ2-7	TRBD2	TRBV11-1	CASSLNSGIYEQYF	TGTGCCAGCAGCTTAAATAGCGGGATCTACGAGCAGTACTTC
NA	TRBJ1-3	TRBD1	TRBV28	CASSLSADRRNTIYF	TGTGCCAGCAGTTTAAGCGCGGACAGGAGGAACACCATATATTTT
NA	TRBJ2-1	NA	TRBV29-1	CSVRESYNEQFF	TGCAGCGTCCGGGAATCCTACAATGAGCAGTTCTTC
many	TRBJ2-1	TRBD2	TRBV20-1	CSARDNVAGGPHNEQFF	TGCAGTGCTAGAGATAACGTGGCGGGAGGGCCTCACAATGAGCAGTTCTTC
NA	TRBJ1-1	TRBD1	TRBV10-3	CAISDRGRSWAEAFF	TGTGCCATCAGTGATAGGGGGCGAAGTTGGGCTGAAGCTTTCTTT
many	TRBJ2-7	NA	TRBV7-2	CASSLAVASRGVRYEQYF	TGTGCCAGCAGCTTAGCGGTGGCCTCTAGGGGGGTCCGCTACGAGCAGTACTTC
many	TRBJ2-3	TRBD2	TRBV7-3	CASSPPGTSGGGDTQYF	TGTGCCAGCAGCCCGCCAGGGACTAGCGGAGGGGGAGATACGCAGTATTTT
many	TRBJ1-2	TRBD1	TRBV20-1	CSASPRGGYGYTF	TGCAGTGCTAGTCCCAGGGGGGGATATGGCTACACCTTC
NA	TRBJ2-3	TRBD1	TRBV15	CATSIRTGSTDTQYF	TGTGCCACCAGCATCAGGACAGGGAGCACAGATACGCAGTATTTT
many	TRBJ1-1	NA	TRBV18	CASSHYRESTEAFF	TGTGCCAGCTCACATTACAGGGAGAGCACTGAAGCTTTCTTT
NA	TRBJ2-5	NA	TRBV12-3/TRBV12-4	CASSPARAGQETQYF	TGTGCCAGCAGCCCAGCGCGGGCAGGGCAAGAGACCCAGTACTTC
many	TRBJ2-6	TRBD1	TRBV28	CASRRDRGGSGANVLTF	TGTGCCAGCAGGAGAGACAGGGGCGGATCTGGGGCCAACGTCCTGACTTTC
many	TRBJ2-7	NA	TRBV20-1	CSAKSWTGYEQYF	TGCAGTGCTAAATCCTGGACGGGATACGAGCAGTACTTC
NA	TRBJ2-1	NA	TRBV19	CASSIDLQILGSGDNEQFF	TGTGCCAGTAGTATAGACCTGCAGATCTTAGGGAGTGGGGACAATGAGCAGTTCTTC
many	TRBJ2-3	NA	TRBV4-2	CASSQEHHTDTQYF	TGTGCCAGCAGCCAAGAACACCACACAGATACGCAGTATTTT
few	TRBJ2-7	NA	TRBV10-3	CAFSRGESYEQYF	TGTGCCTTCTCCAGGGGGGAATCCTACGAGCAGTACTTC
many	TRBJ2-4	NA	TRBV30	CAWTGPPLAKNIQYF	TGTGCCTGGACAGGACCTCCTCTAGCCAAAAACATTCAGTACTTC
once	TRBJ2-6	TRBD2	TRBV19	CASSWGGRFGSGANVLTF	TGTGCCAGTAGTTGGGGGGGGAGGTTCGGCTCTGGGGCCAACGTCCTGACTTTC
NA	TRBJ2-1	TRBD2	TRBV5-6	CASSLALLAGGLNEQFF	TGTGCCAGCAGCTTAGCCCTACTAGCGGGAGGGCTGAATGAGCAGTTCTTC
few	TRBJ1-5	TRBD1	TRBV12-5	CASGALLQGGPPQHF	TGTGCTAGTGGCGCCCTTTTACAGGGGGGACCGCCCCAGCATTTT
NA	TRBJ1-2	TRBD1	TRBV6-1	CASRPLTGGRGYTF	TGTGCCAGCAGGCCTTTGACAGGGGGCCGTGGCTACACCTTC
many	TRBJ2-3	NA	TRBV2	CASTMSGISTDTQYF	TGTGCCAGCACGATGAGTGGGATAAGCACAGATACGCAGTATTTT
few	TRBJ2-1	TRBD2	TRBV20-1	CSARLSGRSDNEQFF	TGCAGTGCTAGACTTAGCGGGAGAAGCGACAATGAGCAGTTCTTC
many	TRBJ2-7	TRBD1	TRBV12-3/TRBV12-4	CASIWTGGNEQYF	TGTGCCAGCATCTGGACAGGGGGAAACGAGCAGTACTTC
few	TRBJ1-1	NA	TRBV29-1	CSVDRRLNTEAFF	TGCAGCGTTGATAGGAGATTGAACACTGAAGCTTTCTTT
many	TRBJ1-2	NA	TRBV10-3	CAINGIKDSETFGYTF	TGTGCCATCAATGGGATCAAGGATAGTGAAACCTTTGGCTACACCTTC
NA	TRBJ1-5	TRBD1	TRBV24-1	CATSSGTGDQPQHF	TGTGCCACTTCATCCGGGACAGGTGATCAGCCCCAGCATTTT
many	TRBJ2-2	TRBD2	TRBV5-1	CASSFWTSGSFGELFF	TGCGCCAGCAGCTTTTGGACTAGCGGGAGCTTCGGGGAGCTGTTTTTT
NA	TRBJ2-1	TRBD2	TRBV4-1	CASSQQTSGSDEQFF	TGTGCCAGCAGCCAGCAGACTAGCGGGAGCGATGAGCAGTTCTTC
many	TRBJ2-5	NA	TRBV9	CASSVGHAEETQYF	TGTGCCAGCAGCGTCGGACATGCTGAAGAGACCCAGTACTTC
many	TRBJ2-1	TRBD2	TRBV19	CASSIDWTSVNEQFF	TGTGCCAGTAGTATAGACTGGACTAGCGTCAATGAGCAGTTCTTC
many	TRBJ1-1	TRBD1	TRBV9	CASSVTGGSGEAFF	TGTGCCAGCAGCGTAACAGGGGGTAGTGGTGAAGCTTTCTTT
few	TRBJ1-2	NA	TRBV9	CASSVGPRVGGNYGYTF	TGTGCCAGCAGCGTAGGGCCACGGGTGGGAGGGAACTATGGCTACACCTTC
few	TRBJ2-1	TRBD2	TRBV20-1	CSARDRPAGGPGEQFF	TGCAGTGCTAGAGATCGACCAGCGGGAGGGCCGGGTGAGCAGTTCTTC
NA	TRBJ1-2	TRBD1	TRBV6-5	CASSYTTGEGGYTF	TGTGCCAGCAGTTACACGACAGGGGAAGGTGGCTACACCTTC
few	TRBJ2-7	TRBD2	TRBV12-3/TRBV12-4	CASSLDSSGSLYEQYF	TGTGCCAGCAGTTTAGATTCTAGCGGGAGTTTATACGAGCAGTACTTC